The 10 T cell receptor beta chains below come from one sample, sequenced in a study of monozygotic twins with inflammatory bowel disease. TCRdb reprocessed the 5' RACE reads and stores each CDR3 protein as one record, lacking DNA. This listing includes 150,000 or so distinct CDR3 sequences. Sequenced: blood. These receptors were taken from a human donor with ulcerative colitis or Crohn's disease, or a healthy co-twin of an affected twin (not recorded which).

The rearrangement joins TRBV7-2 to TRBJ2-7; the D call from TCRdb, TRBD2, cannot be confirmed without DNA. This CDR3 has 15 residues. Germline values: CDR1 SGHTA, CDR2 FQGNSA. The CDR3 sequence: CASSYLAGGPYEQYF.

V gene TRBV12-3 or TRBV12-4 combines with J gene TRBJ1-2; lacking DNA, the TRBD1 call made by TCRdb goes unchecked. This CDR3 contains 16 residues. The CDR3: CASSDAKQGAGYGYTF.

CDR3 protein: CAISEGTGQGADTQYF. This chain links TRBV10-3 with TRBJ2-3; TCRdb's assignment of TRBD1 cannot be checked, as there is no DNA. This CDR3 is 16 amino acids long. The germline gives CDR1 ENHRY, CDR2 SYGVKD.

The chain links TRBV5-6 to TRBJ2-1; the TCRdb D gene call, TRBD1, has no DNA to confirm it. The CDR3 is 15 amino acids. Germline lookup yields CDR1 SGHDT and CDR2 YYEEEE. CDR3 protein: CASSLTGTGWNEQFF.

V is TRBV29-1 and J is TRBJ1-2; TCRdb names TRBD1, which stays unverified in the absence of DNA. CDR1 is SQVTM and CDR2 is ANQGSEA in the germline V gene. There are 12 residues in the CDR3. The CDR3 loop reads CSSWTGQYGYTF.

J is TRBJ1-6 and V is TRBV4-3. The length of the CDR3 is 18 residues. Germline V gene data show CDR1 as LGHNA and CDR2 as YSLEER. CDR3 protein: CASSQDSAGSPNNSPLHF.

V is TRBV20-1 and J is TRBJ2-3; checking the TCRdb D call of TRBD1 is not possible without DNA. Germline CDR1 is DFQATT and CDR2 is SNEGSKA (reference sequence). The CDR3 totals 15 residues. CDR3 sequence reads: CSASRGQPRGDTQYF.

The rearrangement joins TRBV4-2 to TRBJ2-2. CDR1 and CDR2 (germline): LGHNA, YNFKEQ. The CDR3 has 15 residues. The CDR3 loop is CASSQESRNTGELFF.

The chain links TRBV11-1 to TRBJ2-1; TCRdb picks TRBD2, but there is no DNA to check that call. Germline CDR1 and CDR2: SGHAT and FQDESV (reference sequence). This CDR3 has 21 residues. The CDR3: CASSSTPGTSGTSSSYNEQFF.

The chain links TRBV3-1 to TRBJ2-1; as DNA is missing, the TRBD2 call by TCRdb cannot be tested. This CDR3 is built from 15 residues. Germline-derived CDR1 and CDR2 are LGHDT and YNNKEL (reference sequence). The CDR3 sequence is CASSHLAGGPGEQFF.